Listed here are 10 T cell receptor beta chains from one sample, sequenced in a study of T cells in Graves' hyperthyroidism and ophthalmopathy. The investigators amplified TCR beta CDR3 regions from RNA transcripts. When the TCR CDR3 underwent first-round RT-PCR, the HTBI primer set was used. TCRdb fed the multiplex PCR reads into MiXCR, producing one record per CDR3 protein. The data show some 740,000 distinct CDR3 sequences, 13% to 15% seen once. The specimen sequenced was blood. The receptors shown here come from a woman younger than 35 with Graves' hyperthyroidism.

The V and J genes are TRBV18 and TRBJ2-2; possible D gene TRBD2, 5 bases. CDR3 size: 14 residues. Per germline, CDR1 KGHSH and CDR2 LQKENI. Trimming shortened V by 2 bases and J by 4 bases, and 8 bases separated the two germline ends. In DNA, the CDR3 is TGTGCCAGCTCACCATCAGCGGCCACCGGGGAGCTGTTTTTT. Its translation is CASSPSAATGELFF.

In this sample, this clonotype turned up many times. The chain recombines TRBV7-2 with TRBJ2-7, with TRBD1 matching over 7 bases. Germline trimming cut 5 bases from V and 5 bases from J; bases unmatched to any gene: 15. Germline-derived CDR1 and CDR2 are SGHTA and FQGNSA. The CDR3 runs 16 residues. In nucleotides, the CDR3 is TGTGCCAGCAGCCCTAGGGGCCTGCAACAGGGGAACGAGCAGTACTTC. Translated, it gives CASSPRGLQQGNEQYF.

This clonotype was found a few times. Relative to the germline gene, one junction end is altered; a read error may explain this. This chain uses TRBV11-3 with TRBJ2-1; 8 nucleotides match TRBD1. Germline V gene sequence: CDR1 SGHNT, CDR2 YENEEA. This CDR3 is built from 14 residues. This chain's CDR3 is CVSSLGQGYNEQFF. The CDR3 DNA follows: TGTGTCAGCAGCTTAGGACAGGGATACAATGAGCAGTTCTTC.

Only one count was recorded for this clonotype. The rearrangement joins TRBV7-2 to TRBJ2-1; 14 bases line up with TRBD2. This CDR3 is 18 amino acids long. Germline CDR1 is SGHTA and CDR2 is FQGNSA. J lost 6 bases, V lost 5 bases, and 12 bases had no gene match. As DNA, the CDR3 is TGTGCCAGCAGCCCAAAGGGACTAGCGGGAGTGGGACGCAATGAGCAGTTCTTC. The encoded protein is CASSPKGLAGVGRNEQFF.

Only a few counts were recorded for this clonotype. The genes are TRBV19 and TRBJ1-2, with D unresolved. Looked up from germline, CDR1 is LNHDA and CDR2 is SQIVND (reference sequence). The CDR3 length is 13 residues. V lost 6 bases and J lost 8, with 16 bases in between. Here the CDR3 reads CASRAVILQGYTF. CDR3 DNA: TGTGCCAGTAGGGCAGTTATTCTACAGGGCTACACCTTC.

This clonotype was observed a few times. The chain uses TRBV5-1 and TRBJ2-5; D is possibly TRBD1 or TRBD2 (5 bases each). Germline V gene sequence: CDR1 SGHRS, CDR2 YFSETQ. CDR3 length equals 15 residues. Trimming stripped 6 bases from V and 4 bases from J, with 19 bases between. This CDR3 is CASTSRGGLGETQYF. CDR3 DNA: TGCGCCAGCACCTCCCGGGGCGGCCTAGGAGAGACCCAGTACTTC.

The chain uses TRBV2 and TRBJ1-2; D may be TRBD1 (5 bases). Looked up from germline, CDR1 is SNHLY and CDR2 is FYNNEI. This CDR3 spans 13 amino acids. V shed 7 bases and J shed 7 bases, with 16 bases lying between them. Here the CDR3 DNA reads TGTGCCAGCAAGCCAGGGTACCTCCCTGGCTACACCTTC. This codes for CASKPGYLPGYTF.

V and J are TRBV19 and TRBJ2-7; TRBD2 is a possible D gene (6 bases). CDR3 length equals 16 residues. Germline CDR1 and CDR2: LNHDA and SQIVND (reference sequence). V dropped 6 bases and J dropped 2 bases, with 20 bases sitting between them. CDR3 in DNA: TGTGCCAGTAGCCGGGGGTTGGAGGGGCAGACCTACGAGCAGTACTTC. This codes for CASSRGLEGQTYEQYF. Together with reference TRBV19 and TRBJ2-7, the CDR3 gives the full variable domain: DGGITQSPKYLFRKEGQNVTLSCEQNLNHDAMYWYRQDPGQGLRLIYYSQIVNDFQKGDIAEGYSVSREKKESFPLTVTSAQKNPTAFYLCASSRGLEGQTYEQYFGPGTRLTVT.

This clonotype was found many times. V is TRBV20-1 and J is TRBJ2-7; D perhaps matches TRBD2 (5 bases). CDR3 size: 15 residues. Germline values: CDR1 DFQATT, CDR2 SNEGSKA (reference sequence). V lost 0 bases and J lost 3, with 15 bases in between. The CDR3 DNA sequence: TGCAGTGCTAGAGATCCGCGAGGGAGTTTCTACGAGCAGTACTTC. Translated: CSARDPRGSFYEQYF.

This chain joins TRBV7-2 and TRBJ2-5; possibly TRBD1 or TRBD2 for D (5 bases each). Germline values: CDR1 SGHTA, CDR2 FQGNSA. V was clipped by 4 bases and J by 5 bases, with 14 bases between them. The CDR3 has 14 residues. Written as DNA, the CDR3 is TGTGCCAGCAGCTCCCTCGGTCGGGGCGAGACCCAGTACTTC. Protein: CASSSLGRGETQYF.